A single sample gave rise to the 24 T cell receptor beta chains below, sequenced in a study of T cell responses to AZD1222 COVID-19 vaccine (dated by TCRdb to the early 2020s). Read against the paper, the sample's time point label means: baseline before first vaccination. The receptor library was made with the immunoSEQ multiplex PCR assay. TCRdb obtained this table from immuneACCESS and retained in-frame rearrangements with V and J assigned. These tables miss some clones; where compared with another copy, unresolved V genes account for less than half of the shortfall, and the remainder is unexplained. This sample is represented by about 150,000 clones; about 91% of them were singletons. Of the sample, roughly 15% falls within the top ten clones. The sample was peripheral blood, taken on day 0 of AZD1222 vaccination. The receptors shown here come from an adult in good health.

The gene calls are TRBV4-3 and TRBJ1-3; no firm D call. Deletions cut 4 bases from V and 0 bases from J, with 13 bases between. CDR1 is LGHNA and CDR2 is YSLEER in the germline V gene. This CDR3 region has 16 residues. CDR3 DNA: TGCGCCAGCAGCCGAGGTAGCCTTCGCTCTGGAAACACCATATATTTT. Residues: CASSRGSLRSGNTIYF.

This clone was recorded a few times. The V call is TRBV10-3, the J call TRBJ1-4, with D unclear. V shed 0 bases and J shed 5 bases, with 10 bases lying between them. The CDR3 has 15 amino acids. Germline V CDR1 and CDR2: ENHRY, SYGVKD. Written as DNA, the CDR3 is TGTGCCATCAGTGAGTCGGCCAGACTCAATGAAAAACTGTTTTTT. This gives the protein CAISESARLNEKLFF.

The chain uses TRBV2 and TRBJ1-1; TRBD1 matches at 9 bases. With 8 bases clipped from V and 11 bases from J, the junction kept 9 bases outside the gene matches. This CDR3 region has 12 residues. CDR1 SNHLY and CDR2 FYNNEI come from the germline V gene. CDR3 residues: CASGGQGYSAFF. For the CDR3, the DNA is TGTGCCAGCGGGGGACAGGGATATTCCGCTTTCTTT. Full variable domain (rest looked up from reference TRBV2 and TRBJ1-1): EPEVTQTPSHQVTQMGQEVILRCVPISNHLYFYWYRQILGQKVEFLVSFYNNEISEKSEIFDDQFSVERPDGSNFTLKIRSTKLEDSAMYFCASGGQGYSAFFGQGTRLTVV.

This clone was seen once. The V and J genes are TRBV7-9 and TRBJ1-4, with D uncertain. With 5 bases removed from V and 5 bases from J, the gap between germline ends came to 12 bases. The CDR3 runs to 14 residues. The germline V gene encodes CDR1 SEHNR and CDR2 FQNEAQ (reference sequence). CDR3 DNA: TGTGCCAGCAGCGAAGGGCCCGTGAATGAAAAACTGTTTTTT. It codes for CASSEGPVNEKLFF.

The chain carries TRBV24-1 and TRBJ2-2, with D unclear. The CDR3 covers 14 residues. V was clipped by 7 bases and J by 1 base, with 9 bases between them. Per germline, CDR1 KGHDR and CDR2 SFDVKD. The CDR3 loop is CATRGSENTGELFF. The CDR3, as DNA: TGTGCCACCAGGGGTTCCGAGAACACCGGGGAGCTGTTTTTT.

The CDR3 sequence is CASSRYTQYF. The CDR3 region has the DNA TGTGCCAGCAGCCGGTATACGCAGTATTTT. The chain combines TRBV12-3 or TRBV12-4 with TRBJ2-3; D not resolved. V gave up 6 bases and J gave up 7 bases, with 5 bases separating them. The CDR3 contains 10 residues.

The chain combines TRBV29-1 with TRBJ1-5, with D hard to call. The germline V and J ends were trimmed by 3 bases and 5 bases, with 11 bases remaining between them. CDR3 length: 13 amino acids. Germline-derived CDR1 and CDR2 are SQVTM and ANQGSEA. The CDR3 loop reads CSVDPGRDQPQHF. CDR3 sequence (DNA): TGCAGCGTTGATCCCGGACGGGATCAGCCCCAGCATTTT.

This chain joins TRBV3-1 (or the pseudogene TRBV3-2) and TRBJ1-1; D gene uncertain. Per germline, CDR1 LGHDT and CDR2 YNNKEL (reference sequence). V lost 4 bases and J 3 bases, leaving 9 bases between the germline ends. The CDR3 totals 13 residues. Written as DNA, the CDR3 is TGTGCCAGCAGCCGCCTGAAGGACACTGAAGCTTTCTTT. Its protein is CASSRLKDTEAFF.

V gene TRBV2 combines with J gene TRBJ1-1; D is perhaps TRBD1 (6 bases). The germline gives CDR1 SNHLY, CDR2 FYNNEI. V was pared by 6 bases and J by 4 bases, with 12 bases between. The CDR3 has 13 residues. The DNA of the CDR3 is TGTGCCAGCAGACTTACAGGGTTCACTGAAGCTTTCTTT. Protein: CASRLTGFTEAFF.

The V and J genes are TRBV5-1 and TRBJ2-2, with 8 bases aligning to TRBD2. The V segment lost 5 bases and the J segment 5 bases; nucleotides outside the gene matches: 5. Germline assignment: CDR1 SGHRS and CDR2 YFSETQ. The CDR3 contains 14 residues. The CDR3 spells CASRSTSGTGELFF. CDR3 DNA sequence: TGCGCCAGCAGATCAACTAGCGGTACCGGGGAGCTGTTTTTT.

The chain's CDR3 is CASSPGQGDSDTQYF. The CDR3 bases are TGTGCCAGCAGCCCGGGACAGGGAGACTCGGATACGCAGTATTTT. J is TRBJ2-3 and V is TRBV7-9; 9 bases are a match to TRBD1. Losses at the gene ends were 5 bases for V and 6 bases for J; bases not matched to a gene: 9. The CDR3 has 15 residues. Germline values: CDR1 SEHNR, CDR2 FQNEAQ (reference sequence).

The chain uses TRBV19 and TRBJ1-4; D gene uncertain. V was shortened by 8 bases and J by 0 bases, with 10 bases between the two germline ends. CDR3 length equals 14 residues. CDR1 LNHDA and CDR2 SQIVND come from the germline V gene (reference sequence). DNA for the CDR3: TGTGCCAGTTCGGCCAGTGCAACTAATGAAAAACTGTTTTTT. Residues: CASSASATNEKLFF.

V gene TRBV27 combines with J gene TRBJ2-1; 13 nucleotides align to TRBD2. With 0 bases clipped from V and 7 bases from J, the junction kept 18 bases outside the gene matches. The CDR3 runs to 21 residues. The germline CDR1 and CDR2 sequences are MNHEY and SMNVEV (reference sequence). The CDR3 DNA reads TGTGCCAGCAGTTTATCGGAGGGGGGACTAGCGGGGAGAAATCTAAGGAATGAGCAGTTCTTC. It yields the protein CASSLSEGGLAGRNLRNEQFF.

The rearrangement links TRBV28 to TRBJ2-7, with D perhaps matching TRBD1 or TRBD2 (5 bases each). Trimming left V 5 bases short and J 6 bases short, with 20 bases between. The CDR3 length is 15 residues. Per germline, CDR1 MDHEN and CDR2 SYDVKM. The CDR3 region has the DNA TGTGCCAGCAGTGGGGCCGGGACCCCCTGGGGCGAGCAGTACTTC. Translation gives CASSGAGTPWGEQYF.

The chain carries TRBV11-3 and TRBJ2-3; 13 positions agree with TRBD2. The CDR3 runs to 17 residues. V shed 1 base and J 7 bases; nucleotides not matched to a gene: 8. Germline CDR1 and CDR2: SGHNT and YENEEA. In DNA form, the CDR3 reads TGTGCCAGCAGCTTAGGATCGCGGACTAGCGGGGGACATACGCAGTATTTT. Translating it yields CASSLGSRTSGGHTQYF.

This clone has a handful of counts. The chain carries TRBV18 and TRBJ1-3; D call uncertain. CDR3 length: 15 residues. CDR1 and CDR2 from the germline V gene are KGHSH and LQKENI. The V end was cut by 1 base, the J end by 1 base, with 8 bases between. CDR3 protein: CASSPLKVSGNTIYF. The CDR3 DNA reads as TGTGCCAGCTCACCACTAAAGGTTTCTGGAAACACCATATATTTT.

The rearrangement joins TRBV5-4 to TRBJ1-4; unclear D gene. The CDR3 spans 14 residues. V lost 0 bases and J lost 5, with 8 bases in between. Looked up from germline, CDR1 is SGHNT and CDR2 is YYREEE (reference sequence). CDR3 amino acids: CASSLDQSNEKLFF. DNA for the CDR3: TGTGCCAGCAGCTTGGATCAGTCAAATGAAAAACTGTTTTTT.

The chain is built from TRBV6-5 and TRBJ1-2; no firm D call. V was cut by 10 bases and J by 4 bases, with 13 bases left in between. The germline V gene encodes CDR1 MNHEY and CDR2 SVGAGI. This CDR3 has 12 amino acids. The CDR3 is CATGLGGYGYTF. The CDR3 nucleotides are TGTGCCACCGGGCTTGGAGGCTATGGCTACACCTTC.

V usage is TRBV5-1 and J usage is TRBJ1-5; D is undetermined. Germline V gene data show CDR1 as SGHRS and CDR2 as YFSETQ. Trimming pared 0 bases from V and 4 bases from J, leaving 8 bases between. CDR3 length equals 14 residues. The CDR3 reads CASSLGRGNQPQHF. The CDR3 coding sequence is TGCGCCAGCAGCTTGGGACGAGGAAATCAGCCCCAGCATTTT.

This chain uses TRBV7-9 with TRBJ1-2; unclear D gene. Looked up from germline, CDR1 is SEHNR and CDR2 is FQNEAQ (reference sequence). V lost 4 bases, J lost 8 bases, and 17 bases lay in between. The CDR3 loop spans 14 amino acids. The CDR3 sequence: CASSSPDAGRGYTF. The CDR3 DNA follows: TGTGCCAGCAGCTCCCCCGACGCTGGAAGAGGCTACACCTTC.

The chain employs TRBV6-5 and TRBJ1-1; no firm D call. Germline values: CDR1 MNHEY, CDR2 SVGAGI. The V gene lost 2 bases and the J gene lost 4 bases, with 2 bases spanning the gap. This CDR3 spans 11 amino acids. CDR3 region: CASSYSTEAFF. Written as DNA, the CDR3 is TGTGCCAGCAGTTACAGCACTGAAGCTTTCTTT.

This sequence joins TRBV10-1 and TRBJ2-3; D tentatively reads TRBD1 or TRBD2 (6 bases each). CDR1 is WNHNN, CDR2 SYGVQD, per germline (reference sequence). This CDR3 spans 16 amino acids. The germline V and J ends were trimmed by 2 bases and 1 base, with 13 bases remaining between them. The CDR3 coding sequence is TGCGCCAGCAGTGAGGGAGTGGGGGGCTGCACAGATACGCAGTATTTT. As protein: CASSEGVGGCTDTQYF.

As DNA, the CDR3 is TGTGCCAGCAGGACTAGCGGGGGGGCCGGTGAGCAGTTCTTC. This codes for CASRTSGGAGEQFF. The gene calls are TRBV4-2 and TRBJ2-1, with 14 bases that match TRBD2. The length of the CDR3 is 14 residues. Trimming cost V 6 bases and J 9 bases; bases outside gene matches: 4. The germline V gene has CDR1 LGHNA and CDR2 YNFKEQ.

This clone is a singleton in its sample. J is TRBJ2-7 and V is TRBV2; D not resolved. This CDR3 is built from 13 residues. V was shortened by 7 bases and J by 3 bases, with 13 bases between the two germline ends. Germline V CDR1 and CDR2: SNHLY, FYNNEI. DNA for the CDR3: TGTGCCAGCACTCCCCAGGTGAACTACGAGCAGTACTTC. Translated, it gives CASTPQVNYEQYF.